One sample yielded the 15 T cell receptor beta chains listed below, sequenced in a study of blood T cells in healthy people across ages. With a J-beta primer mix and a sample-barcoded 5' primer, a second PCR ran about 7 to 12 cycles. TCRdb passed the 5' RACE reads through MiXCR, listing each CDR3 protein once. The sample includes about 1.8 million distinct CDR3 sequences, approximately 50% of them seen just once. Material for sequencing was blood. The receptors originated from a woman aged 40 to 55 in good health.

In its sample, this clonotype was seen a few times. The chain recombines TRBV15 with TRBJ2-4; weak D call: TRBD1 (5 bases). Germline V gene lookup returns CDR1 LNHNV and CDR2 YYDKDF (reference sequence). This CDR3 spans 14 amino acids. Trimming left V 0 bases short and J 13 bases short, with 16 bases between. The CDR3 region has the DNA TGTGCCACCAGCAGAGATGGGCAGGGCTTCGGGCAGTACTTC. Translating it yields CATSRDGQGFGQYF. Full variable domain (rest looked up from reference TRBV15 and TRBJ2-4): DAMVIQNPRYQVTQFGKPVTLSCSQTLNHNVMYWYQQKSSQAPKLLFHYYDKDFNNEADTPDNFQSRRPNTSFCFLDIRSPGLGDTAMYLCATSRDGQGFGQYFGAGTRLSVL.

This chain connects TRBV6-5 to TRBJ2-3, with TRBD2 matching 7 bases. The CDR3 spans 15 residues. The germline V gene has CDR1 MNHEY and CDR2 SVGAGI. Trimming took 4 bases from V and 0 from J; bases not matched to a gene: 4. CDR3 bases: TGTGCCAGCAGTTCCCCAGCGGGGAGCACAGATACGCAGTATTTT. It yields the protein CASSSPAGSTDTQYF.

The CDR3 nucleotides are TGTGCCAGCAGTTTACAGGGGTTACACGGGGAGCAGTACTTC. It translates to CASSLQGLHGEQYF. This sequence joins TRBV12-3 or TRBV12-4 and TRBJ2-7; a possible D gene is TRBD1 (6 bases). V was shortened by 2 bases and J by 7 bases, with 15 bases between the two germline ends. The CDR3 has 14 residues.

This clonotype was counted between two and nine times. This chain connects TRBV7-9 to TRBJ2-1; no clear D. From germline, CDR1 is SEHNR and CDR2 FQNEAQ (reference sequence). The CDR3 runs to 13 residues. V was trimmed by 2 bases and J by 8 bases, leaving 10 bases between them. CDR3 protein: CASSLLLNYEQFF. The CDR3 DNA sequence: TGTGCCAGCAGCTTATTACTCAACTATGAGCAGTTCTTC.

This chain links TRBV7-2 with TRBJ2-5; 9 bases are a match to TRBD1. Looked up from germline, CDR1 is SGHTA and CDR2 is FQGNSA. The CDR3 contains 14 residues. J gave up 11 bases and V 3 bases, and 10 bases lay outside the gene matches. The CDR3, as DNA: TGTGCCAGCAGCTTTGGGACAGGGCGGAATGAGCAGTACTTC. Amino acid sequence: CASSFGTGRNEQYF. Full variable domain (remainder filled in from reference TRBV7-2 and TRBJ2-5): GAGVSQSPSNKVTEKGKDVELRCDPISGHTALYWYRQSLGQGLEFLIYFQGNSAPDKSGLPSDRFSAERTGGSVSTLTIQRTQQEDSAVYLCASSFGTGRNEQYFGPGTRLLVL.

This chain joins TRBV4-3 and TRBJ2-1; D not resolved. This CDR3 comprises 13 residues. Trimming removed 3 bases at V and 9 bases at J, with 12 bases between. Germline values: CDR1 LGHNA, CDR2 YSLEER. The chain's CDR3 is CASSHASVREQFF. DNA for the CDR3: TGCGCCAGCAGCCACGCCTCGGTACGTGAGCAGTTCTTC.

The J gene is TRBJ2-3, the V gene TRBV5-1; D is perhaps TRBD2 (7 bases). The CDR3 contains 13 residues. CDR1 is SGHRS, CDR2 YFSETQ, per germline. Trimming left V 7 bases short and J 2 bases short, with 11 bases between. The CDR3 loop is CASAAGATDTQYF. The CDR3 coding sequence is TGCGCCAGCGCGGCGGGGGCCACAGATACGCAGTATTTT.

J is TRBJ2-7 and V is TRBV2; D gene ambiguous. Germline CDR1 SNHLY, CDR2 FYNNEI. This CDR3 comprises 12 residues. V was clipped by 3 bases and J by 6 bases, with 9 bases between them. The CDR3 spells CASSDLISEQYF. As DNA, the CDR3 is TGTGCCAGCAGTGACTTAATATCCGAGCAGTACTTC.

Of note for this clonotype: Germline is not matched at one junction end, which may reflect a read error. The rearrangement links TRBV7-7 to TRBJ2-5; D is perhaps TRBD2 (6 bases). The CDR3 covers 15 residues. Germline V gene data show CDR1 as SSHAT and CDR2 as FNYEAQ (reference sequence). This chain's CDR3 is CASSPGLQGGETQYF. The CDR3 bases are TGTGCTAGCAGCCCGGGGCTTCAAGGAGGGGAGACCCAGTACTTC.

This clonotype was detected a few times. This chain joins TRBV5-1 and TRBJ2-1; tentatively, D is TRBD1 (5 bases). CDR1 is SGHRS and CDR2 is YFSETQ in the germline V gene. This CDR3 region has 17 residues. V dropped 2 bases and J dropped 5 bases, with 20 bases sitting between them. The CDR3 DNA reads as TGCGCCAGCAGCTTCGGGTTCCGGTCCCAGGGCCACAATGAGCAGTTCTTC. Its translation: CASSFGFRSQGHNEQFF.

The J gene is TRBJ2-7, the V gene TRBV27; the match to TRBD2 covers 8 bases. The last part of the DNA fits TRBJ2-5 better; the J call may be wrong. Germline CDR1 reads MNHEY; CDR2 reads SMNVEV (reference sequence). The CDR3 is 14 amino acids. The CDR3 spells CASRSTGGVETQYF. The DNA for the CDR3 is TGTGCCAGCCGCTCGACCGGGGGGGTAGAGACCCAGTACTTC.

CDR3 in DNA: TGTGCCGCGGCTAGCGGGGGCTCCTACGAGCAGTACTTC. This encodes CAAASGGSYEQYF. V usage is TRBV6-6 and J usage is TRBJ2-7; the match to TRBD2 covers 10 bases. The V and J ends lost 11 bases and 0 bases, in that order; junction bases with no gene match: 4. The CDR3 is 13 residues long. The germline V gene has CDR1 MNHNY and CDR2 SVGAGI (reference sequence).

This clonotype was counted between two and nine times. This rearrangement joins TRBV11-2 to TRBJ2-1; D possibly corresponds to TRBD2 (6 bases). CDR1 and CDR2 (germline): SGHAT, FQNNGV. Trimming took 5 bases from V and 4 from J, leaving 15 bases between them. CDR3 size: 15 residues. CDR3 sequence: CASSGGGLLYNEQFF. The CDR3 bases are TGTGCCAGCAGCGGGGGAGGACTGTTATACAATGAGCAGTTCTTC.

The CDR3 nucleotides read TGTGCCAGCAGCCAGTCGACTAGCGGGGGGGCCGGAGGGACCCAGTACTTC. Protein product: CASSQSTSGGAGGTQYF. The rearrangement links TRBV4-2 to TRBJ2-7; TRBD2 matches 14 bases. The J call may not be correct, given that the DNA end is closer to TRBJ2-5. The CDR3 is 17 amino acids. CDR1 and CDR2 (germline): LGHNA, YNFKEQ.

CDR3 bases: TGTGCCAGCAGTCCGCTAGCGGGGGACGAGACCCAGTACTTC. Its protein product is CASSPLAGDETQYF. The chain joins TRBV2 to TRBJ2-5, with TRBD2 matching 10 bases. The V gene end was trimmed by 5 bases and the J gene end by 5 bases; junction bases not matched to a gene: 5. The CDR3 loop spans 14 amino acids. Germline CDR1 reads SNHLY; CDR2 reads FYNNEI.